This T cell receptor (beta chain) originates from a study of shared clonotypes between healthy human individuals (dated by TCRdb to about 2020). About the investigation overall: The cohort included three men and a couple of women between 18 and 49 years of age. For each donor, CD4 naive and CD4 memory were each run on three plates, CD8 naive on two plates, and CD8 memory on one plate. To estimate repertoire size and how much clonotypes are shared between individuals, the study performed deep sequencing of blood TCR repertoires from roughly five healthy adults. To increase sequencing depth and limit assay-specific biases, different laboratories used diverse techniques to prepare libraries and sequence TCR repertoires. Each donor's leukapheresis produced roughly between about 0.8 and 10 billion PBMCs. Overall study outcomes, separate from this receptor: Pairwise subsampling indicated that sequencing depth was expected to affect the degree of clonotype sharing among donors. Because the study included only a small number of donors, the genetic and exposure-history diversity represented was limited. About 5% of naive CD4, more than 3% of naive CD8, about 2.5% of memory CD4, and approximately 0.39% of memory CD8 clonotypes were shared across a few donors. Sampling was restricted to blood, and TCR repertoires in tissues likely differ from the TCR repertoires found in blood. Compared with non-shared clonotypes, the clonotypes found in all four sorted-subset donors had higher generation probabilities. Rarefaction of sorted-subset datasets indicated incomplete sequencing despite the large sequencing depth. Naive subsets generally had larger estimated clonotype richness than memory subsets did.

Looking up the germline V gene yields CDR1 MDHEN and CDR2 SYDVKM. The CDR3 covers 14 residues, taking in both the cysteine and the phenylalanine. Only CDR3 DNA remains: 42 bases, in frame from the first base. The junction carries 11 bases between V and J, which are trimmed by 1 base and 5 bases respectively. In this sample, this clone turned up once. Its antigen remains undetermined. Within one base of it there is no much larger clone, and no base qualities were kept. This same CDR3 is encoded by further DNA sequences in the sample. Using the deep immunoSEQ assay, multiplex PCR amplified TCR CDR3 regions from genomic DNA. Genomic DNA extracted from each cell subset was distributed evenly over all wells of several immunoSEQ 96-well plates, and each plate served as one replicate. Each replicate PCR for sorted subsets received around 0.2 ug genomic DNA, equal to 28,000 or so T cell genomes. Purified libraries were quantified with a Qubit 3.0 fluorometer, sized on a Bioanalyzer 2100, and re-quantified with the KAPA Library Quantification kit. A separate single-read 150-cycle Illumina NextSeq 550 flow cell was used to sequence each immunoSEQ 96-well plate. On the study's bioinformatics: Because only junctional sequences without quality scores were contained in the immunoSEQ output, filtering matching that applied to full-length reads could not be performed. Sequences were annotated with PyIR, a Python wrapper for IgBLAST v1.9, and V/J genes and CDR3 were assigned using IMGT germline references. Reads with weak V/J assignments (E-value above 1e-6), missing CDR3, stop codons, out-of-frame junctions, or ambiguous translated residues were removed. V3J clonotypes were defined as sequences sharing an identical inferred V gene, J gene, and CDR3 amino acid sequence. To compute the percentage overlap between repertoires, the number of shared unique clonotypes was divided by the size of the smaller repertoire. Three approaches were used to assess repertoire richness: RTK rarefaction, the Chao1 estimator, and Recon v2.1 estimates of unobserved clonotypes. Generation probabilities for all TCRbeta clonotypes obtained by the gDNA method from a handful of donors were computed using OLGA. TCRdb's version of the immuneACCESS table is confined to in-frame rearrangements and falls short of the full clone set. An unresolved V gene accounts for under half of the shortfall where checked; the remainder is of unknown origin. V and J calls plus clone size are reproduced from that table; the DNA served to infer D and trimming. Within this sample are 2 million to 3 million clones, with 90% to 95% of them counted one time only. Jointly, the top ten make up 0.36% of the sample.

The donors were healthy, HIV-negative adults with no recently reported acute infections or vaccinations. Every donor was a Caucasian adult living in Nashville, Tennessee, USA. CD4+ T cells were enriched by magnetic negative selection, after which naive cells were positively selected on CD45RA and the negative fraction was taken as the memory subset. Blood was obtained by leukapheresis, after which PBMCs were separated by Ficoll-Histopaque density gradient centrifugation and cryopreserved in liquid nitrogen vapor phase. Purity and quantity of every magnetically sorted T cell population were checked by analytical flow cytometry. Each sorted fraction had its genomic DNA isolated and then quantified by UV absorbance on a Nanodrop 2000c.

The receptor's source is a man between 18 and 35 years old in good health. Some clones in this sample may be carry-over from other donors' samples. This sequence uses TRBV28 and TRBJ1-2; TRBD1 might be the D gene, on 6 matching bases. Sequences were obtained from naive CD4+ T cells from PBMCs. The cell subset or site label, as the study defines it: CD45RA+ positively selected. The CDR3 here reads CASSLSGGLYGYTF. The DNA sequence follows: TGTGCCAGCAGTTTATCGGGGGGGCTGTATGGCTACACCTTC.